The source of this TCR beta chain is a study of blood T cell repertoires in COVID-19. The CDR3 spans 12 residues. The V and J ends lost 4 bases and 6 bases, in that order; junction bases with no gene match: 5. Germline-derived CDR1 and CDR2 are SQVTM and ANQGSEA. In this sample, this clone turned up once. In the original workflow: Reference gene primer amplification yielded estimated nucleated cell counts. Using immunoSEQ multiplex PCR, the repertoire was profiled, and TCRdb retains in-frame clones only, with some absent. V, J and clone size were drawn from that table, and D and trimming were deduced from the DNA. The table lists 350,000 to 450,000 clones, more than 70% of them singletons. The Seattle patients, enrolled during active infection, were followed longitudinally.

The chain joins TRBV29-1 to TRBJ1-2; 7 bases line up with TRBD1. The source is a woman aged 60-70 years with COVID-19, enrolled during active disease. Sequencing input: peripheral blood. The CDR3 region is CSVVSGGHGYTF. DNA of the CDR3: TGCAGCGTTGTCTCAGGGGGTCATGGCTACACCTTC.